This record looks at one T cell receptor (beta chain) sequence and its context. This clonotype showed up just a few times. Its antigen remains undetermined. Within one base of it there is no much larger clone, and no base qualities were kept. Ficoll-Paque density gradient centrifugation was used to isolate PBMCs. This sample is drawn from a study of T-cell memory formation after mild COVID-19 listed by TCRdb under 2021. Background on the whole study: TCR sequence clusters from the two donors were largely donor specific. The cohort comprised two young, previously healthy adult volunteers, one female and one male. In a couple of donors, T-cell clones that expanded and contracted after mild COVID-19 were tracked by sequencing TCRalpha and TCRbeta repertoires over time.

On the study overall, not on this receptor specifically: Contracting CD4+ clones were found mainly in CM and EM memory subsets, while CD8+ clones were enriched in EMRA. SARS-CoV-2 specificity was not confirmed for the second-wave clones peaking on day 37. From day 15 to 85, contracting clones showed balanced CD4/CD8 phenotypes, whereas a second wave of clones that expanded from day 15 to 37 leaned towards CD4+. Some responding clones were found in pre-infection memory, which suggests that pre-existing cross-reactive memory T cells took part in the SARS-CoV-2 response. The study covered only a couple of mild cases, and larger cohorts including severe cases with pre-infection samples were considered necessary.

TCRdb lists the instrument as Illumina NovaSeq 6000. TCRalpha and TCRbeta cDNA libraries were constructed by 5'RACE with constant-segment primers, with sample barcodes and unique molecular identifiers being introduced. Trizol reagent was used to extract RNA from every sample. Libraries were amplified in two PCR steps, with a second sample barcode and Illumina TruSeq adapters added in the second step. The libraries were sequenced on an Illumina NovaSeq using 2 x 150 bp paired-end reads. Concerning the study's data processing: The reads were demultiplexed and collapsed into UMI-guided consensus sequences using migec v1.2.7. Using mixcr v2.1.11, the UMI consensuses were aligned to TRA and TRB V and J templates and assembled into clonotypes. Expanded or contracted clonotypes were those called significant by both edgeR and NoisET, with noise models trained on biological replicates. For edgeR calls, a false discovery rate-adjusted p below 0.01 and a log2 fold-change threshold of 1 were applied. As an exploratory analysis of dynamics, max-normalized trajectories of the 1000 most abundant clonotypes were examined by PCA with hierarchical clustering. Each responding clone was given a CD4 or CD8 phenotype based on the CD4+ and CD8+ repertoires, which had been sequenced separately. TCRdb trimmed the raw reads at Q25, called clones with MiXCR and kept productive beta chains. For every CDR3 protein sequence, its rows merge into one entry that carries the most common genes and DNA. The V and J calls and clone size come from TCRdb's table, not from the authors' own analysis. This sample is represented by almost 550,000 distinct CDR3 sequences; roughly 20% of them were singletons. Jointly, the top ten make up roughly an eighth of the sample.

The CDR3 sequence holds 12 residues, the cysteine and phenylalanine included. Only CDR3 DNA is held: 36 bases, read in frame from base 1. The V end loses 5 bases and the J end loses 5 bases, and a stretch of 9 bases separates them. The CDR1 and CDR2 encoded by the germline V gene (reference sequence) are SEHNR and FQNEAQ. The source is an adult woman who had mild COVID-19 (a few samples of this study predate the infection). The sample titles of this study are shuffled in the database, so cell type and time point are left out; the donor was told from shared clones. This chain joins TRBV7-9 to TRBJ1-2; the D gene is possibly TRBD1, with 6 bases matching. Sequenced input: PBMCs or a T cell subset sorted from them (not recorded which). The DNA sequence follows: TGTGCCAGCAGCGATACAGGGTATGGCTACACCTTC. Translated, it gives CASSDTGYGYTF.